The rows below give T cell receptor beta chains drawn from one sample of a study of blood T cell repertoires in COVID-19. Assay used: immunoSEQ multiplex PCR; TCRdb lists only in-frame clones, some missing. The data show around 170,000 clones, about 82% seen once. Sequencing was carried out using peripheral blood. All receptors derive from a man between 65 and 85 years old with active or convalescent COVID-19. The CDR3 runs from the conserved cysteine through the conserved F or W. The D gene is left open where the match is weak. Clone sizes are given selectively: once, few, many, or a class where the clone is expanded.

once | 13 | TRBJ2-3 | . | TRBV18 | CASSLANTDTQYF | TGTGCCAGCTCACTAGCTAACACAGATACGCAGTATTTT
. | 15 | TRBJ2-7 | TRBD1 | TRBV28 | CASSNWDRGSYEQYF | TGTGCCAGCAGTAATTGGGACAGGGGTTCCTACGAGCAGTACTTC
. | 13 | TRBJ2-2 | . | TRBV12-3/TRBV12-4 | CASSQGNTGELFF | TGTGCCAGCAGTCAGGGTAACACCGGGGAGCTGTTTTTT
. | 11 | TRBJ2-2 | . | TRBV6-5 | CASAVSGELFF | TGTGCCAGCGCGGTGAGCGGGGAGCTGTTTTTT
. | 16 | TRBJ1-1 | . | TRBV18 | CASSPLTGDMNTEAFF | TGTGCCAGCTCACCACTAACAGGAGACATGAACACTGAAGCTTTCTTT
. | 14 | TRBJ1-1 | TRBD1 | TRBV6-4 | CASRMDRVSTEAFF | TGTGCCAGCAGGATGGACAGGGTATCCACTGAAGCTTTCTTT
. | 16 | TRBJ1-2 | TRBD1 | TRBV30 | CAWSVLGTDSLYGYTF | TGTGCCTGGAGTGTGCTAGGGACAGATTCTCTCTATGGCTACACCTTC
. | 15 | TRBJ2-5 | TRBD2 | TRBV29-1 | CSVGLGLAGPETQYF | TGCAGCGTGGGACTGGGGCTAGCGGGACCAGAGACCCAGTACTTC
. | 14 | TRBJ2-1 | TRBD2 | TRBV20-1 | CSASLLAGGDEQFF | TGCAGTGCTAGTTTACTAGCGGGAGGGGATGAGCAGTTCTTC
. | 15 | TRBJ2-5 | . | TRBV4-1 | CASSRGWGRQETQYF | TGCGCCAGCAGCCGAGGGTGGGGGCGACAAGAGACCCAGTACTTC
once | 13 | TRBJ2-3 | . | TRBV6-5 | CASRKTTQMAQYF | TGTGCCAGCAGAAAAACTACCCAGATGGCGCAGTATTTT
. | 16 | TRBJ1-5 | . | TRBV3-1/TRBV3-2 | CASSQGYGKVSQAQHF | TGTGCCAGCAGCCAAGGTTACGGGAAAGTCTCCCAGGCCCAGCATTTT
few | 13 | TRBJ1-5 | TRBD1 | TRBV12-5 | CASGGQEDQPQHF | TGTGCTAGTGGGGGACAGGAGGATCAGCCCCAGCATTTT
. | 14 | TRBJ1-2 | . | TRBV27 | CASRFLTGNYGYTF | TGTGCCAGCAGGTTCCTGACAGGAAACTATGGCTACACCTTC
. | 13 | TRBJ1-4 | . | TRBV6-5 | CASKRDRSEKLFF | TGTGCCAGCAAGAGGGATCGGAGTGAAAAACTGTTTTTT
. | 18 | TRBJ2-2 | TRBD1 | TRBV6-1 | CASSEKWLGQQLSGELFF | TGTGCCAGCAGTGAAAAGTGGTTGGGACAGCAATTATCTGGGGAGCTGTTTTTT
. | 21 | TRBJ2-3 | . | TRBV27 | CASSSEYRGPKGGGPGDTQYF | TGTGCCAGCAGTTCTGAATATCGCGGACCCAAGGGAGGGGGTCCGGGAGATACGCAGTATTTT
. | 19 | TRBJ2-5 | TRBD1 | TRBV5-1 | CASSFPQGARSPEQETQYF | TGCGCCAGCAGCTTCCCTCAGGGGGCGCGAAGTCCCGAACAAGAGACCCAGTACTTC
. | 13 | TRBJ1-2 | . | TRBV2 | CASREEGNYGYTF | TGTGCCAGCAGGGAGGAGGGTAACTATGGCTACACCTTC
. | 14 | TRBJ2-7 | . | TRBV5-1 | CASCREWESYEQYF | TGCGCCAGTTGCCGGGAGTGGGAGTCCTACGAGCAGTACTTC
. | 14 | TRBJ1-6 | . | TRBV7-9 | CASSLLGYNSPLHF | TGTGCCAGCAGCTTACTAGGATATAATTCACCCCTCCACTTT
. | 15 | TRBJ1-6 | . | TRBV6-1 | CASSEVTPRDSPLHF | TGTGCCAGCAGTGAAGTAACCCCTCGGGATTCACCCCTCCACTTT
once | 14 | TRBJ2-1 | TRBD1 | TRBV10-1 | CASSATGQAYEQFF | TGCGCCAGCAGTGCTACTGGACAGGCATATGAGCAGTTCTTC
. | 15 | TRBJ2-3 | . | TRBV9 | CASSDLRTSTDTQYF | TGTGCCAGCAGCGACCTTAGGACTAGCACAGATACGCAGTATTTT
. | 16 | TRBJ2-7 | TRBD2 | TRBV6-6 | CASSYSLAGGRDEQYF | TGTGCCAGCAGTTACTCGCTAGCGGGAGGCCGGGACGAGCAGTACTTC
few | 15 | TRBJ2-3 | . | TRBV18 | CASSGSRGFTDTQYF | TGTGCCAGCTCGGGGTCCCGGGGATTCACAGATACGCAGTATTTT
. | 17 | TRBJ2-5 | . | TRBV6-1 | CASSATQGGRGQETQYF | TGTGCCAGCAGTGCGACCCAAGGGGGGAGGGGACAAGAGACCCAGTACTTC
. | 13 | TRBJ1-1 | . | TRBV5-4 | CASSFNQDTEAFF | TGTGCCAGCAGCTTTAATCAGGACACTGAAGCTTTCTTT
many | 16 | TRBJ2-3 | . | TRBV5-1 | CASSLEGAGGADTQYF | TGCGCCAGCAGCTTGGAGGGGGCGGGGGGCGCAGATACGCAGTATTTT
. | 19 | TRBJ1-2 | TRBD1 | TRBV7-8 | CASSLGITPDRVGSRGYTF | TGTGCCAGCAGCTTAGGCATCACCCCCGACAGGGTAGGATCAAGGGGCTACACCTTC
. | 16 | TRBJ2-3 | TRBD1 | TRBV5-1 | CASSLTGTAAPDTQYF | TGCGCCAGCAGCTTAACCGGGACAGCCGCACCAGATACGCAGTATTTT
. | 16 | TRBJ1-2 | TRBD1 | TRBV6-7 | CASSYLDRPSLSSYTF | TGTGCCAGCAGTTACCTGGACAGGCCCTCCCTTTCGAGCTACACCTTC
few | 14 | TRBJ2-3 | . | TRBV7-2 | CASSRWGQTDTQYF | TGTGCCAGCAGCCGCTGGGGGCAAACAGATACGCAGTATTTT
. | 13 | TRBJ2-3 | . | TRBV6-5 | CASSTTPEDTQYF | TGTGCCAGCAGCACTACTCCGGAGGATACGCAGTATTTT
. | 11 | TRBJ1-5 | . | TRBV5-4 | CANRSDGTQHF | TGTGCCAACCGAAGCGACGGTACCCAGCATTTT
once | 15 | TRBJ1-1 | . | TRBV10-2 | CASTSAGIRNTEAFF | TGCGCCAGCACCTCGGCAGGGATCAGGAACACTGAAGCTTTCTTT
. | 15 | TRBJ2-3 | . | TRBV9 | CASSVAGTQLDTQYF | TGTGCCAGCAGCGTAGCCGGGACACAATTAGATACGCAGTATTTT
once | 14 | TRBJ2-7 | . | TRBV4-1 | CASSKLALSYEQYF | TGCGCCAGCAGCAAACTAGCCCTCTCCTACGAGCAGTACTTC
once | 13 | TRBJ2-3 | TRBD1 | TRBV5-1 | CASETGDTDTQYF | TGCGCCAGCGAAACAGGGGACACAGATACGCAGTATTTT
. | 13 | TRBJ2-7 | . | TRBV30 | CAWKGADRYEQYF | TGTGCCTGGAAAGGGGCGGACCGCTACGAGCAGTACTTC
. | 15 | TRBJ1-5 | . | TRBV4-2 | CASSQDKAAFQPQHF | TGTGCCAGCAGCCAAGACAAAGCCGCTTTCCAGCCCCAGCATTTT
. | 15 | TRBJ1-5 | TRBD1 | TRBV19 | CASSPLTGGDQPQHF | TGTGCCAGTAGCCCTTTGACAGGGGGCGATCAGCCCCAGCATTTT
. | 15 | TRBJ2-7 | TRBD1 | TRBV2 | CASRGDRGSSYEQYF | TGTGCCAGCAGGGGGGACAGGGGGAGCTCCTACGAGCAGTACTTC
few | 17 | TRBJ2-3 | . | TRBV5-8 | CASSLYQGPESTDTQYF | TGTGCCAGCAGCTTGTATCAGGGGCCGGAGAGCACAGATACGCAGTATTTT
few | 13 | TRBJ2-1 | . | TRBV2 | CASSLSFRNEQFF | TGTGCCAGCTCGCTAAGTTTTCGCAATGAGCAGTTCTTC
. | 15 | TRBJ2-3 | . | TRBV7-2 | CASSPGGLAADTQYF | TGTGCCAGCAGCCCAGGAGGGTTAGCGGCTGATACGCAGTATTTT
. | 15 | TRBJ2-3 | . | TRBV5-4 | CASSPYSLATDTQYF | TGTGCCAGCAGCCCATATAGCCTGGCGACAGATACGCAGTATTTT
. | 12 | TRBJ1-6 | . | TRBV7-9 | CASSSEGAPLHF | TGTGCCAGCAGCTCAGAGGGAGCGCCCCTCCACTTT
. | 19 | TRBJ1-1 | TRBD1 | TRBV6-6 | CASSQGLPGQGFIGTEAFF | TGTGCCAGCAGTCAGGGCCTTCCGGGACAGGGTTTCATCGGCACTGAAGCTTTCTTT